The clone carrying this TCR beta chain was seen only a few times. The antigen is not known. The source of the sample is a study of T cell repertoires in cytomegalovirus infection. As for the study in general: Public TCR beta signatures marked donors with CMV infection and the matching HLA.

One entry per CDR3 protein results from TCRdb running MiXCR on the reads. Seen here are just over 150,000 distinct CDR3 sequences, 23% observed once, and the top ten hold about a tenth. V lost 5 bases and J lost 6; bases outside the gene matches: 7. The CDR3 is made up of 15 amino acids. Germline-derived CDR1 and CDR2 are SEHNR and FQNEAQ (reference sequence). Study results and caveats: Cumulated frequencies of public TCR beta families served to identify carriers of CMV plus the relevant HLA. HLA-C-restricted CMV clonotypes gave the most frequent clonotype in two of eight donors.

This TCR was sampled from a human donor in good health (CMV status not recorded). Some clones in this sample may be carry-over from other donors' samples. Specimen: PBMCs. The chain carries TRBV7-9 and TRBJ1-5, with 10 bases that match TRBD1. The chain's CDR3 is CASSKEGTGVQPQHF. The CDR3 nucleotides are TGTGCCAGCAGCAAAGAAGGGACAGGGGTTCAGCCCCAGCATTTT.